This T cell receptor (beta chain) was captured in a study of OX40 agonist ivuxolimab in advanced cancers. Study context: Patients in the trial were receiving intravenous ivuxolimab every 2 weeks, at doses of 0.01 to 10 mg/kg. Eligibility admitted prior anti-PD-1, anti-PD-L1 or anti-CTLA-4 therapy; about 40% had some. Study-level points and caveats: Expanded clones were, on average, more numerous in CD8+ T cells than in CD4+.

Note on this clone: Its specificity is unknown.

Germline V gene sequence: CDR1 SGDLS, CDR2 YYNGEE. Between the trimmed V and J ends, which lost 0 bases and 0 bases, there was a span of 7 bases. The CDR3 is made up of 14 amino acids. Profiled with immunoSEQ multiplex PCR; TCRdb holds only in-frame clones, not every one. The sample includes tens of thousands of clones, 70% to 85% of them seen just once. V gene TRBV9 combines with J gene TRBJ2-7; D uncertain. The sequence derives from an adult with an advanced solid tumor such as melanoma, head and neck, liver or kidney cancer. The sequences come from CD4+ or CD8+ T cells sorted from blood, collected in a trial of the OX40 agonist ivuxolimab. The CDR3 loop is CASSVGPISYEQYF. DNA for the CDR3: TGTGCCAGCAGCGTAGGGCCCATCTCCTACGAGCAGTACTTC.